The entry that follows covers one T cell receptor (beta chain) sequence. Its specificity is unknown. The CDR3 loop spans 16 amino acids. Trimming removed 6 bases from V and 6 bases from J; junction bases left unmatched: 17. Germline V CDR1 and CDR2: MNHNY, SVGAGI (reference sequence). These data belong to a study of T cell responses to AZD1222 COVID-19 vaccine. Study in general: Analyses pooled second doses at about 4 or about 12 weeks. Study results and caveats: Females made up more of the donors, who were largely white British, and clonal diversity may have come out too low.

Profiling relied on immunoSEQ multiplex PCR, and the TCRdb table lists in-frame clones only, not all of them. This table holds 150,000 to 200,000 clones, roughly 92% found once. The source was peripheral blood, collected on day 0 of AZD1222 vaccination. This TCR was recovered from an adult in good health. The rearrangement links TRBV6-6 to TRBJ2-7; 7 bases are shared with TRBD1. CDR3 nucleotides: TGTGCCAGCAGCCCCCCAACAGGGGTAGTCCCCTCCGAGCAGTACTTC. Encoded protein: CASSPPTGVVPSEQYF.